This T cell receptor beta chain emerged from a study of shared clonotypes between healthy human individuals. The V and J ends lost 0 bases and 7 bases, in that order; junction bases with no gene match: 9. The V gene's germline CDR1 is ENHRY and CDR2 SYGVKD. This CDR3 comprises 16 residues. The study's findings and limits: The study generally estimated greater richness for naive than memory subsets.

Selected positively for CCR7 and CD45RO-negative, naive CD8 cells excluded terminally differentiated effector memory CD45RA+ cells. Worth noting for this clone: Antigen unknown.

Assay used: immunoSEQ multiplex PCR; TCRdb lists only in-frame clones, some missing. This repertoire shows 700,000 to 950,000 clones, approximately 96% found once; its top ten account for approximately 0.2%. This chain uses TRBV10-3 with TRBJ2-5, with TRBD2 identical over 9 bases. This receptor was taken from a man aged 25-45 years in good health. The sequencing sample was made of naive CD8+ T cells sorted from blood. The CDR3 protein is CAISESNSGSGRTQYF. CDR3 coding DNA: TGTGCCATCAGTGAGTCGAATAGCGGGAGCGGCCGGACCCAGTACTTC.